This TCR beta chain was found in a study of CD8 T cells in ankylosing spondylitis. This clonotype turned up a few times. Antigen unknown. CDR1 is LGHNT, CDR2 FRNRAP, per germline. Trimming took off 0 bases at V and 8 bases at J, with 7 bases between the two ends. The CDR3 loop spans 13 amino acids. Overall study results and limits: Seemingly characteristic of ankylosing spondylitis blood was a TCR beta motif consisting of roughly 8 highly homologous variants.

Researchers built TCR beta libraries using quantitative 5'-RACE with molecular barcodes. MiXCR was run by TCRdb on the 5' RACE reads, yielding one entry per CDR3 protein. The table has fewer than 400,000 distinct CDR3 sequences, 20% to 25% seen once. This chain joins TRBV12-5 and TRBJ1-4; D is undetermined. Sequenced material: blood, either unsorted or a sorted T cell fraction (not recorded which). The TCR was taken from a male donor with ankylosing spondylitis. DNA of the CDR3: TGTGCTAGTGGTTTGGTTCCGGGGGAAAAACTGTTTTTT. It encodes CASGLVPGEKLFF.